This T cell receptor beta chain was found in a study of blood T cell repertoires in COVID-19. Per the authors' pipeline: For nucleated cells, counts were estimated from reference gene primer amplification. This table comes from immunoSEQ multiplex PCR, and its TCRdb copy is limited to in-frame clones, with some not included. The DNA was the basis for D and trimming; V, J and clone size are from that table. The sample comprises more than 300,000 clones, roughly 85% of which are singletons, and under 6% rests with the top ten. Recruits, aged about 18 to 100 years, lived in 20 to 30 US areas. Which cohort a participant joined came from the clinical history participants gave. Two negative PCRs, clearance, or symptom resolution characterized the recovered Cohort 3 donors. The sequencing sample was made of PBMCs or T cells enriched from blood (not recorded which). The sequence was obtained from a woman in her 30s who had recovered from COVID-19.

The CDR3 nucleotides are TGCGCCAGCAGCTTGGGACAGAACTCTGGGGCCAACGTCCTGACTTTC. Its translation: CASSLGQNSGANVLTF. The rearrangement links TRBV5-1 to TRBJ2-6, with a possible D match to TRBD1 (5 bases). CDR1 and CDR2 (germline): SGHRS, YFSETQ. The CDR3 runs 16 residues. V lost 0 bases and J 0 bases, leaving 7 bases between the germline ends. Drawing the rest from reference TRBV5-1 and TRBJ2-6, the complete variable domain is KAGVTQTPRYLIKTRGQQVTLSCSPISGHRSVSWYQQTPGQGLQFLFEYFSETQRNKGNFPGRFSGRQFSNSRSEMNVSTLELGDSALYLCASSLGQNSGANVLTFGAGSRLTVL.